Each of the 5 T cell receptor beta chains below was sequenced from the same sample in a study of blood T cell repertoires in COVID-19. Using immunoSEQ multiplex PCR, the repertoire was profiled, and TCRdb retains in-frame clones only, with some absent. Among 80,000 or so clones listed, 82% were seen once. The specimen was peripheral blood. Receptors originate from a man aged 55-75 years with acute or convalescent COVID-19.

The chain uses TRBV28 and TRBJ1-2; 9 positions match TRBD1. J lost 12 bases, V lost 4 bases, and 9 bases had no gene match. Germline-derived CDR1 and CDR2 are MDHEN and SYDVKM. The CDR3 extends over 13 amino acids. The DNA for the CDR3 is TGTGCCAGCAGTTCCCTGGGACAGGGTCCCCACACCTTC. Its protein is CASSSLGQGPHTF.

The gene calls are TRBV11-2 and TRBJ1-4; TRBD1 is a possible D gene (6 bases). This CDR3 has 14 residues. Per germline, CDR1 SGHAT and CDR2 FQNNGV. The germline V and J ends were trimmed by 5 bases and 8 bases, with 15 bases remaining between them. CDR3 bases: TGTGCCAGCAGCAAACAGGGTTATCAGGAAAAACTGTTTTTT. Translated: CASSKQGYQEKLFF. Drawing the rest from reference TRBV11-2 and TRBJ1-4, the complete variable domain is EAGVAQSPRYKIIEKRQSVAFWCNPISGHATLYWYQQILGQGPKLLIQFQNNGVVDDSQLPKDRFSAERLKGVDSTLKIQPAKLEDSAVYLCASSKQGYQEKLFFGSGTQLSVL.

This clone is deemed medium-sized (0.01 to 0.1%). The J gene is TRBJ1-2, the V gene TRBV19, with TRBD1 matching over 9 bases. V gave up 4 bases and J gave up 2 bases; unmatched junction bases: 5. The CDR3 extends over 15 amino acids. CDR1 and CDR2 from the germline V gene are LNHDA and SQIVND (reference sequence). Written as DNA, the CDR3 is TGTGCCAGTAGTAGATCCGGGACAGGGAACTATGGCTACACCTTC. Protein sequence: CASSRSGTGNYGYTF. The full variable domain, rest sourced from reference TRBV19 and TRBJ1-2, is DGGITQSPKYLFRKEGQNVTLSCEQNLNHDAMYWYRQDPGQGLRLIYYSQIVNDFQKGDIAEGYSVSREKKESFPLTVTSAQKNPTAFYLCASSRSGTGNYGYTFGSGTRLTVV.

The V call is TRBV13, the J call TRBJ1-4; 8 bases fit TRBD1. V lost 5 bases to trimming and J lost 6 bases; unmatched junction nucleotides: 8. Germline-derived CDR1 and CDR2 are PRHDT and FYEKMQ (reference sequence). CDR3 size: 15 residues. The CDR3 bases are TGTGCCAGCAGCAGAAGACCGGGACAGGATGAAAAACTGTTTTTT. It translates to CASSRRPGQDEKLFF.

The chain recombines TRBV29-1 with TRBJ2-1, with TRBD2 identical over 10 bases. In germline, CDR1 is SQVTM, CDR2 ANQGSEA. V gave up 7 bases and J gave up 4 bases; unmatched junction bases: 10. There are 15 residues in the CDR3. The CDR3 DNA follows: TGCAGCGCATCCCTTAGCGGGAGGACTTACAATGAGCAGTTCTTC. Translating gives CSASLSGRTYNEQFF.